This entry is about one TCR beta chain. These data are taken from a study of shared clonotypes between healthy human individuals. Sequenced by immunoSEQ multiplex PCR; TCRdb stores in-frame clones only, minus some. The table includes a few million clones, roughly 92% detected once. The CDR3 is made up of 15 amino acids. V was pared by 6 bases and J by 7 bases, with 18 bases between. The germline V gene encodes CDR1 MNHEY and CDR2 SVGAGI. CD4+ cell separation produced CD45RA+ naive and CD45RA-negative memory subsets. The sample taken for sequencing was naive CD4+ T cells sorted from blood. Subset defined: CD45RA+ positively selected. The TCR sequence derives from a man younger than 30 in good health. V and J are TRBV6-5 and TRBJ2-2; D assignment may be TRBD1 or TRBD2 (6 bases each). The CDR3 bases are TGTGCCAGCAGCCTCGAGGGGGGCGCGGGCGGGGAGCTGTTTTTT. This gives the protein CASSLEGGAGGELFF.